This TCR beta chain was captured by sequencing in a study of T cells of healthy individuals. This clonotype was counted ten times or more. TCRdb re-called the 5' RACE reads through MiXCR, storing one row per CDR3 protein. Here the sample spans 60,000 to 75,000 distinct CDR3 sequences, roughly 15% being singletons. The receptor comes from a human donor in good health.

The CDR3 spells CASSLTGGPQETQYF. The CDR3 nucleotides are TGTGCCAGCAGCTTGACAGGAGGGCCTCAAGAGACCCAGTACTTC. The chain couples TRBV5-4 to TRBJ2-5; D possibly corresponds to TRBD2 (6 bases). The V and J ends lost 1 base and 2 bases respectively, with 12 bases between them. The germline V gene has CDR1 SGHNT and CDR2 YYREEE (reference sequence). The CDR3 has 15 amino acids. The full variable domain, with the rest looked up from reference TRBV5-4 and TRBJ2-5, is ETGVTQSPTHLIKTRGQQVTLRCSSQSGHNTVSWYQQALGQGPQFIFQYYREEENGRGNFPPRFSGLQFPNYSSELNVNALELDDSALYLCASSLTGGPQETQYFGPGTRLLVL.